This T cell receptor beta chain was recovered during a study of blood T cell repertoires in COVID-19. As for the study in general: The United States, Italy and Spain provided the acute and convalescent COVID-19 samples. Sample material is recorded as cDNA or gDNA derived from T cells, B-cell-depleted T cells, or PBMCs.

This clone came up once. The CDR3 loop spans 14 amino acids. The V gene's germline CDR1 is SGHNT and CDR2 YYREEE (reference sequence). V shed 3 bases and J shed 4 bases, with 12 bases lying between them. The assay was immunoSEQ multiplex PCR, and TCRdb's table has in-frame clones only and misses some. The sample has 260,000 or so clones, 85% to 90% seen once. Participants were aged about 18 to 90 years, lived in over 20 US areas, and enrolled virtually. Categorization into cohorts depended on clinical history that participants reported. Material: PBMCs or T cells enriched from blood (not recorded which). V and J are TRBV5-4 and TRBJ2-3; the D gene is possibly TRBD2 (6 bases). The source is a man aged 18 to 30 who had recovered from COVID-19. CDR3 in DNA: TGTGCCAGCAGCTCGACGGGAGTGGCAGATACGCAGTATTTT. Translation: CASSSTGVADTQYF.